The 25 T cell receptor beta chains below all came from one sample that was sequenced in a study of blood T cell repertoires in COVID-19. Assay: immunoSEQ multiplex PCR; the TCRdb copy retains only in-frame clones and omits some. The table lists 95,000 to 150,000 clones, roughly 84% of them singletons. The sequencing sample was made of PBMCs or T cells enriched from blood (not recorded which). Receptor source: a woman in her twenties or thirties who had recovered from COVID-19.

The rearrangement joins TRBV10-3 to TRBJ1-1; D is possibly TRBD1 (5 bases). Deletions cut 4 bases from V and 4 bases from J, with 16 bases between. CDR3 length: 15 residues. Germline CDR1 reads ENHRY; CDR2 reads SYGVKD. CDR3 nucleotide sequence: TGTGCCATCAGTGGTGATAGGGGACTGATCACTGAAGCTTTCTTT. Amino acids: CAISGDRGLITEAFF.

V usage is TRBV19 and J usage is TRBJ2-1; D is unclear. Trimming left V 3 bases short and J 5 bases short, with 8 bases between. This CDR3 is built from 13 residues. The germline V gene has CDR1 LNHDA and CDR2 SQIVND (reference sequence). The CDR3 DNA sequence: TGTGCCAGTAGTATGACAACCGACAATGAGCAGTTCTTC. Translating it yields CASSMTTDNEQFF.

Here the CDR3 reads CASSPVQNTEAFF. The CDR3, as DNA: TGTGCCAGCTCACCAGTCCAGAACACTGAAGCTTTCTTT. The chain couples TRBV18 to TRBJ1-1, with unresolved D. This CDR3 has 13 residues. Trimming took 2 bases from V and 1 from J, leaving 5 bases between them. Germline values: CDR1 KGHSH, CDR2 LQKENI.

The rearrangement links TRBV10-3 to TRBJ2-7, with 8 bases identical to TRBD1. The V gene's germline CDR1 is ENHRY and CDR2 SYGVKD. The CDR3 length is 18 residues. After removal of 4 bases from V and 2 bases from J, the junction contained 16 bases not matched to a gene. DNA for the CDR3: TGTGCCATCAGTGCCTCCCTACTTTGGGCCAGGGGGCCCTACGAGCAGTACTTC. This encodes CAISASLLWARGPYEQYF.

CDR3 in DNA: TGTGCCAGCAGCGGCCGGGGTACGGGTTCAACTAGCACAGATACGCAGTATTTT. Amino acid sequence: CASSGRGTGSTSTDTQYF. This rearrangement joins TRBV9 to TRBJ2-3, with D perhaps matching TRBD2 (5 bases). Germline CDR1 SGDLS, CDR2 YYNGEE. The V and J ends lost 3 bases and 0 bases respectively, with 20 bases between them. The CDR3 sequence is 18 residues long. The full variable domain, its missing parts supplied by reference TRBV9 and TRBJ2-3, is DSGVTQTPKHLITATGQRVTLRCSPRSGDLSVYWYQQSLDQGLQFLIQYYNGEERAKGNILERFSAQQFPDLHSELNLSSLELGDSALYFCASSGRGTGSTSTDTQYFGPGTRLTVL.

This chain connects TRBV18 to TRBJ2-1, with 14 bases that match TRBD2. After removal of 0 bases from V and 7 bases from J, the junction contained 2 bases not matched to a gene. The CDR3 has 16 amino acids. From germline, CDR1 is KGHSH and CDR2 LQKENI. The CDR3 region is CASSPPGLAGENEQFF. As DNA, the CDR3 is TGTGCCAGCTCACCACCGGGACTAGCGGGAGAGAATGAGCAGTTCTTC. Combining the CDR3 with reference TRBV18 and TRBJ2-1 gives the whole variable domain NAGVMQNPRHLVRRRGQEARLRCSPMKGHSHVYWYRQLPEEGLKFMVYLQKENIIDESGMPKERFSAEFPKEGPSILRIQQVVRGDSAAYFCASSPPGLAGENEQFFGPGTRLTVL.

V and J are TRBV6-5 and TRBJ2-2; 7 bases are a match to TRBD2. The germline CDR1 and CDR2 sequences are MNHEY and SVGAGI. The CDR3 loop spans 15 amino acids. The V and J ends lost 10 bases and 1 base, in that order; junction bases with no gene match: 9. The CDR3 coding sequence is TGTGCCACCTCCCGGGTAGCGGGGAACACCGGGGAGCTGTTTTTT. Its protein product is CATSRVAGNTGELFF.

V and J are TRBV27 and TRBJ1-1, with D perhaps TRBD1 (6 bases). Germline V CDR1 and CDR2: MNHEY, SMNVEV (reference sequence). V lost 3 bases and J 4 bases, leaving 12 bases between the germline ends. The CDR3 loop spans 14 amino acids. CDR3 loop: CASSFRGGGTEAFF. CDR3 sequence (DNA): TGTGCCAGCAGTTTCCGGGGAGGGGGCACTGAAGCTTTCTTT.

This clone was observed a handful of times. This CDR3 reads CASSPSGGAVKTQYF. In DNA, the CDR3 is TGTGCCAGCAGCCCTTCGGGGGGGGCGGTGAAGACCCAGTACTTC. The chain couples TRBV7-2 to TRBJ2-5; 8 bases are a match to TRBD2. The CDR3 is 15 residues long. CDR1 and CDR2 (germline): SGHTA, FQGNSA. V shed 5 bases, J shed 6 bases, and the junction held 11 bases outside the gene matches.

The chain is built from TRBV7-9 and TRBJ1-4; D might be TRBD1 (5 bases). The V end lost 2 bases, the J end lost 4 bases, and 8 bases lay between the germline ends. Germline V gives CDR1 SEHNR, CDR2 FQNEAQ (reference sequence). The CDR3 runs to 14 residues. CDR3 amino acids: CASSLRQGNEKLFF. As DNA, the CDR3 is TGTGCCAGCAGCTTAAGGCAGGGTAATGAAAAACTGTTTTTT.

The chain is built from TRBV5-4 and TRBJ2-3; no definite D call. CDR3 length: 14 amino acids. CDR1 and CDR2 (germline): SGHNT, YYREEE (reference sequence). V lost 0 bases and J lost 2, with 7 bases in between. DNA of the CDR3: TGTGCCAGCAGCTTGGACAGCCCCACAGATACGCAGTATTTT. Translation: CASSLDSPTDTQYF.

The V call is TRBV2, the J call TRBJ1-5; D is perhaps TRBD1 (5 bases). Trimming stripped 6 bases from V and 4 bases from J, with 16 bases between. Looked up from germline, CDR1 is SNHLY and CDR2 is FYNNEI. The CDR3 contains 15 residues. The CDR3 loop reads CASRPPGSQNQPQHF. For the CDR3, the DNA is TGTGCCAGCAGGCCTCCAGGGTCCCAAAATCAGCCCCAGCATTTT.

The rearrangement links TRBV30 to TRBJ1-5; 7 bases fit TRBD1. Germline CDR1 is GTSNPN and CDR2 is SVGIG (reference sequence). The trim removed 1 base at V and 7 bases at J, leaving 10 bases unmatched. The CDR3 has 15 amino acids. CDR3 nucleotide sequence: TGTGCCTGGAGTGAGACAGGGTTTACCTCCCAGCCCCAGCATTTT. It translates to CAWSETGFTSQPQHF.

The V gene is TRBV19, the J gene TRBJ2-6; D not certain. The CDR3 is 17 amino acids. Germline CDR1 reads LNHDA; CDR2 reads SQIVND (reference sequence). The ends were cut back, 4 bases at V and 0 bases at J, with 13 bases in the middle. CDR3 in amino acids: CASSSTRSLSGANVLTF. The DNA of the CDR3 is TGTGCCAGTAGTAGTACGAGGAGCCTCTCTGGGGCCAACGTCCTGACTTTC.

The chain uses TRBV28 and TRBJ2-1; 12 bases match TRBD2. The junction had 12 bases not matched to a gene; V was cut back by 0 bases and J by 0 bases. Looked up from germline, CDR1 is MDHEN and CDR2 is SYDVKM. This CDR3 contains 21 residues. Written as DNA, the CDR3 is TGTGCCAGCAGTTTATGTCTCCAAGGACTAGCGGGACGAAGCTCCTACAATGAGCAGTTCTTC. Translating it yields CASSLCLQGLAGRSSYNEQFF. The variable domain in full, with the rest retrieved from reference TRBV28 and TRBJ2-1, is DVKVTQSSRYLVKRTGEKVFLECVQDMDHENMFWYRQDPGLGLRLIYFSYDVKMKEKGDIPEGYSVSREKKERFSLILESASTNQTSMYLCASSLCLQGLAGRSSYNEQFFGPGTRLTVL.

The chain employs TRBV5-6 and TRBJ2-1, with TRBD2 matching 8 bases. This CDR3 spans 14 amino acids. V lost 1 base to trimming and J lost 9 bases; unmatched junction nucleotides: 6. Germline loops: CDR1 SGHDT, CDR2 YYEEEE. The DNA of the CDR3 is TGTGCCAGCAGCTTGACGAGCGGGAGCCTTGAGCAGTTCTTC. This translates into CASSLTSGSLEQFF.

V is TRBV9 and J is TRBJ2-7, with a weak D call TRBD1 (7 bases). Germline CDR1 reads SGDLS; CDR2 reads YYNGEE. The CDR3 extends over 15 amino acids. Trimming stripped 6 bases from V and 0 bases from J, with 16 bases between. The CDR3, as DNA: TGTGCCAGCACCAAGGGGGCCGGGAGCTCCTACGAGCAGTACTTC. Amino acid sequence: CASTKGAGSSYEQYF.

This chain uses TRBV14 with TRBJ2-2; no clear D. Germline lookup yields CDR1 SGHDN and CDR2 FVKESK. Trimming took off 4 bases at V and 8 bases at J, with 5 bases between the two ends. This CDR3 region has 11 residues. CDR3 protein: CASSPLGELFF. The CDR3 DNA is TGTGCCAGCAGCCCCCTAGGGGAGCTGTTTTTT.

This chain uses TRBV7-2 with TRBJ1-5; the D gene is possibly TRBD1 (5 bases). V was pared by 5 bases and J by 2 bases, with 19 bases between. Germline V gene data show CDR1 as SGHTA and CDR2 as FQGNSA. The CDR3 sequence is 17 residues long. The CDR3 DNA reads as TGTGCCAGCAGCCCCGTCGGGGGAGCAGGTGGCAATCAGCCCCAGCATTTT. Translation: CASSPVGGAGGNQPQHF. Full variable domain (rest looked up from reference TRBV7-2 and TRBJ1-5): GAGVSQSPSNKVTEKGKDVELRCDPISGHTALYWYRQSLGQGLEFLIYFQGNSAPDKSGLPSDRFSAERTGGSVSTLTIQRTQQEDSAVYLCASSPVGGAGGNQPQHFGDGTRLSIL.

Notes on this clone: The same CDR3 can be traced to other DNA sequences in this sample. The V and J genes are TRBV7-2 and TRBJ2-1; 10 bases are shared with TRBD2. CDR3 length equals 15 residues. Germline V gene sequence: CDR1 SGHTA, CDR2 FQGNSA. After removal of 1 base from V and 6 bases from J, the junction contained 3 bases not matched to a gene. CDR3 sequence: CASSLDTSGTNEQFF. CDR3 nucleotides: TGTGCCAGCAGCTTAGACACTAGCGGGACCAATGAGCAGTTCTTC.

The chain uses TRBV28 and TRBJ2-1; 7 bases are shared with TRBD1. The junction had 6 bases not matched to a gene; V was cut back by 6 bases and J by 4 bases. The CDR3 is 14 residues long. Germline V gives CDR1 MDHEN, CDR2 SYDVKM. The CDR3 protein is CASSLGQPYNEQFF. The CDR3 DNA reads as TGTGCCAGCAGCCTGGGACAGCCTTACAATGAGCAGTTCTTC.

This rearrangement joins TRBV28 to TRBJ1-2; D not resolved. Germline V gene sequence: CDR1 MDHEN, CDR2 SYDVKM. Trimming shortened V by 1 base and J by 7 bases, and 7 bases separated the two germline ends. The CDR3 consists of 12 residues. CDR3 nucleotide sequence: TGTGCCAGCAGTTTATTAACAAGTGGCTACACCTTC. Its translation: CASSLLTSGYTF.

The chain is built from TRBV5-4 and TRBJ2-7; D might be TRBD2 (6 bases). The CDR3 contains 15 residues. Looked up from germline, CDR1 is SGHNT and CDR2 is YYREEE (reference sequence). V was trimmed by 0 bases and J by 1 base, leaving 11 bases between them. CDR3 residues: CASSLAGATSYEQYF. The CDR3 nucleotides read TGTGCCAGCAGCTTGGCGGGAGCTACGTCCTACGAGCAGTACTTC.

The rearrangement joins TRBV5-1 to TRBJ2-7; D may be TRBD1 (6 bases). With 0 bases removed from V and 3 bases from J, the gap between germline ends came to 13 bases. This CDR3 spans 15 amino acids. The V gene's germline CDR1 is SGHRS and CDR2 YFSETQ. DNA for the CDR3: TGCGCCAGCAGCTTGGGTCCCCAGGGACACTACGAGCAGTACTTC. Residues: CASSLGPQGHYEQYF.

This clone was detected a few times. This chain connects TRBV4-3 to TRBJ2-5; possible D gene TRBD1, 5 bases. The CDR3 consists of 17 residues. CDR1 LGHNA and CDR2 YSLEER come from the germline V gene. V lost 4 bases to trimming and J lost 3 bases, with 21 bases between them. The CDR3 is CASSLSLTGQGEETQYF. The CDR3 region has the DNA TGCGCCAGCAGCCTGTCCCTCACAGGTCAGGGCGAAGAGACCCAGTACTTC.